The entry below gives a single T cell receptor (beta chain) sequence along with its context. The ends were cut back, 7 bases at V and 5 bases at J, with 2 bases in the middle. The CDR3 contains 9 residues. Germline CDR1 and CDR2: SGHVS and FQNEAQ. The data originate from a study of blood T cell repertoires in COVID-19. Study context: T cells, B-cell-depleted T cells, or PBMCs supplied cDNA or gDNA.

Under the authors' procedure: Reference gene primer amplification gave estimated nucleated cell counts. TCRdb's copy holds only in-frame clones and misses some; the assay was immunoSEQ multiplex PCR. D and trimming were read from the DNA, whereas the V and J calls and clone size are those reported in that table. The data contain approximately 59,000 clones, about 80% of them singletons. Sequenced input: peripheral blood. The origin of this receptor is a woman aged 80 or over with acute or convalescent COVID-19. J is TRBJ1-2 and V is TRBV7-8; D uncertain. CDR3 DNA: TGTGCCAGCACTTATGGCTACACCTTC. It is translated as CASTYGYTF.